Shown below are 24 T cell receptor beta chains from a single sample sequenced in a study of CD4 T cells in relation to SARS-CoV-2 and coronaviruses. Unexposed donor CD4+ T cells date from about 2010-2019, before the COVID-19 pandemic. The data were produced by immunoSEQ multiplex PCR, yet TCRdb's version contains in-frame clones alone and is incomplete. The table has tens of thousands of clones, roughly 89% seen once. The sequenced material came from memory CD4+ T cells from PBMCs. The source is a human donor in good health.

The rearrangement uses TRBV10-1 and TRBJ2-2, with a possible D match to TRBD2 (5 bases). This CDR3 has 15 amino acids. Germline assignment: CDR1 WNHNN and CDR2 SYGVQD (reference sequence). Trimming removed 4 bases from V and 4 bases from J, with 13 bases in between. The CDR3 bases are TGCGCCAGCAGTGCTAGGTCGGGAATCACCGGGGAGCTGTTTTTT. This encodes CASSARSGITGELFF.

The rearrangement uses TRBV18 and TRBJ2-3, with a weak D call TRBD1 (6 bases). V lost 4 bases and J 2 bases, leaving 22 bases between the germline ends. Looked up from germline, CDR1 is KGHSH and CDR2 is LQKENI. The CDR3 runs to 18 residues. The CDR3 DNA is TGTGCCAGCTCACGCGACCTACCACAGGGTGTATCCACAGATACGCAGTATTTT. This sequence encodes CASSRDLPQGVSTDTQYF. The variable domain in full, with the rest retrieved from reference TRBV18 and TRBJ2-3, is NAGVMQNPRHLVRRRGQEARLRCSPMKGHSHVYWYRQLPEEGLKFMVYLQKENIIDESGMPKERFSAEFPKEGPSILRIQQVVRGDSAAYFCASSRDLPQGVSTDTQYFGPGTRLTVL.

The chain links TRBV29-1 to TRBJ2-5; TRBD2 matches 7 bases. Per germline, CDR1 SQVTM and CDR2 ANQGSEA. The CDR3 sequence is 16 residues long. V shed 5 bases, J shed 0 bases, and the junction held 12 bases outside the gene matches. CDR3 bases: TGCAGCGTTCGACCCGGAGCGGGGTTGTACCAAGAGACCCAGTACTTC. This gives the protein CSVRPGAGLYQETQYF.

DNA of the CDR3: TGTGCCAGCTCACCAAACACCGTTGCTAGCACAGATACGCAGTATTTT. It yields the protein CASSPNTVASTDTQYF. The genes are TRBV18 and TRBJ2-3; D call uncertain. This CDR3 has 16 amino acids. CDR1 KGHSH and CDR2 LQKENI come from the germline V gene. V lost 2 bases and J 0 bases, leaving 12 bases between the germline ends.

The chain couples TRBV7-9 to TRBJ1-1, with 9 bases aligning to TRBD1. The CDR3 has 14 amino acids. V lost 6 bases and J lost 5; bases outside the gene matches: 7. Looked up from germline, CDR1 is SEHNR and CDR2 is FQNEAQ (reference sequence). CDR3 sequence reads: CASSPGQGNTEAFF. CDR3 in DNA: TGTGCCAGCAGTCCCGGACAGGGGAATACTGAAGCTTTCTTT.

The V call is TRBV28, the J call TRBJ2-6; D is ambiguous. With 3 bases removed from V and 0 bases from J, the gap between germline ends came to 12 bases. The germline V gene encodes CDR1 MDHEN and CDR2 SYDVKM. The CDR3 runs 17 residues. Written as DNA, the CDR3 is TGTGCCAGCAGTTTCCTGTGGCTTAGCTCTGGGGCCAACGTCCTGACTTTC. It encodes CASSFLWLSSGANVLTF.

V is TRBV7-9 and J is TRBJ2-7, with 11 positions matching TRBD2. CDR1 and CDR2 from the germline V gene are SEHNR and FQNEAQ (reference sequence). V trimming: 5 bases; J trimming: 5 bases; junction bases outside the gene matches: 8. The CDR3 extends over 15 amino acids. The CDR3 region is CASSVLLAGGNEQYF. Written as DNA, the CDR3 is TGTGCCAGCAGCGTCCTTCTAGCGGGGGGAAACGAGCAGTACTTC.

The J gene is TRBJ2-2, the V gene TRBV11-2, with 8 bases identical to TRBD2. The CDR3 length is 16 residues. After removal of 1 base from V and 1 base from J, the junction contained 2 bases not matched to a gene. Germline lookup yields CDR1 SGHAT and CDR2 FQNNGV. Written as DNA, the CDR3 is TGTGCCAGCAGCTTAGTGGCGGGAGGGAACACCGGGGAGCTGTTTTTT. Translation: CASSLVAGGNTGELFF.

This clone was recorded once. The genes are TRBV6-5 and TRBJ2-1; perhaps TRBD1 as D (6 bases). V was clipped by 6 bases and J by 5 bases, with 14 bases between them. This CDR3 is 14 amino acids long. Germline V gene lookup returns CDR1 MNHEY and CDR2 SVGAGI. The DNA for the CDR3 is TGTGCCAGCAGCGCTGGACAGAACGACAATGAGCAGTTCTTC. Encoded protein: CASSAGQNDNEQFF.

CDR3 sequence reads: CASSIGKGGDTQYF. The DNA of the CDR3 is TGTGCCAGTAGTATAGGAAAGGGGGGAGATACGCAGTATTTT. The chain carries TRBV19 and TRBJ2-3, with D perhaps being TRBD1 or TRBD2 (6 bases each). The germline V gene encodes CDR1 LNHDA and CDR2 SQIVND (reference sequence). V was clipped by 1 base and J by 5 bases, with 10 bases between them. This CDR3 has 14 residues.

This chain links TRBV5-1 with TRBJ2-2; tentatively, D is TRBD2 (5 bases). CDR1 is SGHRS, CDR2 YFSETQ, per germline. V was pared by 3 bases and J by 6 bases, with 15 bases between. There are 15 residues in the CDR3. In nucleotides, the CDR3 is TGCGCCAGCAGCTACGGACTGGCGAGGGCCGGGGAGCTGTTTTTT. This translates into CASSYGLARAGELFF.

This chain connects TRBV7-2 to TRBJ2-5, with D possibly called TRBD1 or TRBD2 (6 bases each). V lost 5 bases and J lost 9, with 22 bases in between. Per the germline V gene, CDR1 is SGHTA and CDR2 is FQGNSA. The CDR3 has 15 residues. The CDR3 DNA follows: TGTGCCAGCAGCCCAACCGGGACAAGTCCGGGGGCCCAGTACTTC. This encodes CASSPTGTSPGAQYF.

The J gene is TRBJ1-2, the V gene TRBV5-1, with unresolved D. CDR1 is SGHRS and CDR2 is YFSETQ in the germline V gene. V shed 7 bases and J shed 0 bases, with 16 bases lying between them. The CDR3 is 15 residues long. Here the CDR3 DNA reads TGCGCCAGCTCGGCTTCGCAACCAGCTAACTATGGCTACACCTTC. It specifies CASSASQPANYGYTF.

This sequence joins TRBV5-1 and TRBJ2-2; the D call may be TRBD1 or TRBD2 (5 bases each). The CDR3 is made up of 18 amino acids. Trimming left V 5 bases short and J 3 bases short, with 23 bases between. CDR1 is SGHRS, CDR2 YFSETQ, per germline. The CDR3 reads CASSPGTQGGGYTGELFF. Written as DNA, the CDR3 is TGCGCCAGCAGTCCCGGGACCCAGGGCGGCGGGTACACCGGGGAGCTGTTTTTT.

The rearrangement links TRBV18 to TRBJ2-3; 12 bases are a match to TRBD2. Germline V gives CDR1 KGHSH, CDR2 LQKENI. CDR3 length: 19 amino acids. V was clipped by 2 bases and J by 4 bases; unmatched bases: 13. The CDR3 sequence is CASSPFAAGLAGPPDTQYF. The CDR3 region has the DNA TGTGCCAGCTCACCATTTGCCGCTGGACTAGCGGGACCCCCAGATACGCAGTATTTT.

This clone was detected only a few times. The chain couples TRBV30 to TRBJ1-1; no clear D gene. V lost 4 bases to trimming and J lost 0 bases, with 15 bases between them. The CDR3 extends over 15 amino acids. Germline CDR1 and CDR2: GTSNPN and SVGIG (reference sequence). The DNA of the CDR3 is TGTGCCTGGACGGGCAGGAATCCCCTGAACACTGAAGCTTTCTTT. Translated, it gives CAWTGRNPLNTEAFF.

CDR3 residues: CASSAQTGAYEQYF. CDR3 in DNA: TGTGCCAGCAGCGCTCAGACAGGGGCCTACGAGCAGTACTTC. V and J are TRBV21-1 and TRBJ2-7; TRBD1 is taken as the D call from the table, unchecked against the DNA. TRBV21-1 is classified as a pseudogene. This CDR3 contains 14 residues.

The chain combines TRBV6-5 with TRBJ2-2; D may be TRBD1 (6 bases). The germline V gene encodes CDR1 MNHEY and CDR2 SVGAGI. Trimming shortened V by 8 bases and J by 3 bases, and 13 bases separated the two germline ends. The CDR3 covers 14 residues. CDR3 protein: CASSDGQYTGELFF. DNA of the CDR3: TGTGCCAGCTCGGATGGACAGTACACCGGGGAGCTGTTTTTT.

J is TRBJ2-1 and V is TRBV7-2; 7 bases map to TRBD2. This CDR3 comprises 15 residues. Germline trimming cut 2 bases from V and 8 bases from J; bases unmatched to any gene: 9. Germline CDR1 reads SGHTA; CDR2 reads FQGNSA. The CDR3, as DNA: TGTGCCAGCAGCTTAACTAGCGTATCGTCTCATGAGCAGTTCTTC. This sequence encodes CASSLTSVSSHEQFF.

This clone turned up a few times. V is TRBV5-1 and J is TRBJ2-1; D gene uncertain. This CDR3 is 15 amino acids long. From germline, CDR1 is SGHRS and CDR2 YFSETQ. Trimming pared 0 bases from V and 2 bases from J, leaving 9 bases between. This CDR3 is CASSLAGLAYNEQFF. CDR3 DNA sequence: TGCGCCAGCAGCTTGGCTGGCCTAGCCTACAATGAGCAGTTCTTC.

The gene calls are TRBV18 and TRBJ2-7; the match to TRBD1 covers 9 bases. The CDR3 has 16 amino acids. The trim removed 3 bases at V and 1 base at J, leaving 7 bases unmatched. Per the germline V gene, CDR1 is KGHSH and CDR2 is LQKENI. CDR3 region: CASSPITGQGSYEQYF. CDR3 nucleotide sequence: TGTGCCAGCTCACCGATTACTGGACAGGGGTCCTACGAGCAGTACTTC. The full variable domain, its missing parts supplied by reference TRBV18 and TRBJ2-7, is NAGVMQNPRHLVRRRGQEARLRCSPMKGHSHVYWYRQLPEEGLKFMVYLQKENIIDESGMPKERFSAEFPKEGPSILRIQQVVRGDSAAYFCASSPITGQGSYEQYFGPGTRLTVT.

In this sample, this clone turned up a few times. The rearrangement joins TRBV3-1 (or the pseudogene TRBV3-2) to TRBJ2-2, with TRBD1 matching over 12 bases. V dropped 0 bases and J dropped 6; count of bases not matched to a gene: 2. The V gene's germline CDR1 is LGHDT and CDR2 YNNKEL (reference sequence). The CDR3 has 16 residues. CDR3 region: CASSQERDRGPGELFF. DNA of the CDR3: TGTGCCAGCAGCCAAGAAAGGGACAGGGGGCCCGGGGAGCTGTTTTTT.

A few counts support this clone. The CDR3 sequence is CASSLIPGVGTGELFF. The CDR3 DNA reads TGTGCCAGCAGCTTAATTCCGGGAGTAGGCACCGGGGAGCTGTTTTTT. The rearrangement links TRBV7-3 to TRBJ2-2, with D possibly being TRBD2 (6 bases). V was trimmed by 1 base and J by 4 bases, leaving 13 bases between them. In germline, CDR1 is SGHTA, CDR2 FQGTGA. This CDR3 has 16 amino acids. Based on the CDR3 plus reference TRBV7-3 and TRBJ2-2, the full variable domain is GAGVSQTPSNKVTEKGKYVELRCDPISGHTALYWYRQSLGQGPEFLIYFQGTGAADDSGLPNDRFFAVRPEGSVSTLKIQRTERGDSAVYLCASSLIPGVGTGELFFGEGSRLTVL.

The CDR3 nucleotides read TGTGCCAGCAGAGGGAATCCGAGGAATGAGCAGTTCTTC. Translation: CASRGNPRNEQFF. This sequence joins TRBV12-3 or TRBV12-4 and TRBJ2-1, with D hard to call. The CDR3 is 13 residues long. The V and J ends lost 6 bases and 7 bases respectively, with 13 bases between them.